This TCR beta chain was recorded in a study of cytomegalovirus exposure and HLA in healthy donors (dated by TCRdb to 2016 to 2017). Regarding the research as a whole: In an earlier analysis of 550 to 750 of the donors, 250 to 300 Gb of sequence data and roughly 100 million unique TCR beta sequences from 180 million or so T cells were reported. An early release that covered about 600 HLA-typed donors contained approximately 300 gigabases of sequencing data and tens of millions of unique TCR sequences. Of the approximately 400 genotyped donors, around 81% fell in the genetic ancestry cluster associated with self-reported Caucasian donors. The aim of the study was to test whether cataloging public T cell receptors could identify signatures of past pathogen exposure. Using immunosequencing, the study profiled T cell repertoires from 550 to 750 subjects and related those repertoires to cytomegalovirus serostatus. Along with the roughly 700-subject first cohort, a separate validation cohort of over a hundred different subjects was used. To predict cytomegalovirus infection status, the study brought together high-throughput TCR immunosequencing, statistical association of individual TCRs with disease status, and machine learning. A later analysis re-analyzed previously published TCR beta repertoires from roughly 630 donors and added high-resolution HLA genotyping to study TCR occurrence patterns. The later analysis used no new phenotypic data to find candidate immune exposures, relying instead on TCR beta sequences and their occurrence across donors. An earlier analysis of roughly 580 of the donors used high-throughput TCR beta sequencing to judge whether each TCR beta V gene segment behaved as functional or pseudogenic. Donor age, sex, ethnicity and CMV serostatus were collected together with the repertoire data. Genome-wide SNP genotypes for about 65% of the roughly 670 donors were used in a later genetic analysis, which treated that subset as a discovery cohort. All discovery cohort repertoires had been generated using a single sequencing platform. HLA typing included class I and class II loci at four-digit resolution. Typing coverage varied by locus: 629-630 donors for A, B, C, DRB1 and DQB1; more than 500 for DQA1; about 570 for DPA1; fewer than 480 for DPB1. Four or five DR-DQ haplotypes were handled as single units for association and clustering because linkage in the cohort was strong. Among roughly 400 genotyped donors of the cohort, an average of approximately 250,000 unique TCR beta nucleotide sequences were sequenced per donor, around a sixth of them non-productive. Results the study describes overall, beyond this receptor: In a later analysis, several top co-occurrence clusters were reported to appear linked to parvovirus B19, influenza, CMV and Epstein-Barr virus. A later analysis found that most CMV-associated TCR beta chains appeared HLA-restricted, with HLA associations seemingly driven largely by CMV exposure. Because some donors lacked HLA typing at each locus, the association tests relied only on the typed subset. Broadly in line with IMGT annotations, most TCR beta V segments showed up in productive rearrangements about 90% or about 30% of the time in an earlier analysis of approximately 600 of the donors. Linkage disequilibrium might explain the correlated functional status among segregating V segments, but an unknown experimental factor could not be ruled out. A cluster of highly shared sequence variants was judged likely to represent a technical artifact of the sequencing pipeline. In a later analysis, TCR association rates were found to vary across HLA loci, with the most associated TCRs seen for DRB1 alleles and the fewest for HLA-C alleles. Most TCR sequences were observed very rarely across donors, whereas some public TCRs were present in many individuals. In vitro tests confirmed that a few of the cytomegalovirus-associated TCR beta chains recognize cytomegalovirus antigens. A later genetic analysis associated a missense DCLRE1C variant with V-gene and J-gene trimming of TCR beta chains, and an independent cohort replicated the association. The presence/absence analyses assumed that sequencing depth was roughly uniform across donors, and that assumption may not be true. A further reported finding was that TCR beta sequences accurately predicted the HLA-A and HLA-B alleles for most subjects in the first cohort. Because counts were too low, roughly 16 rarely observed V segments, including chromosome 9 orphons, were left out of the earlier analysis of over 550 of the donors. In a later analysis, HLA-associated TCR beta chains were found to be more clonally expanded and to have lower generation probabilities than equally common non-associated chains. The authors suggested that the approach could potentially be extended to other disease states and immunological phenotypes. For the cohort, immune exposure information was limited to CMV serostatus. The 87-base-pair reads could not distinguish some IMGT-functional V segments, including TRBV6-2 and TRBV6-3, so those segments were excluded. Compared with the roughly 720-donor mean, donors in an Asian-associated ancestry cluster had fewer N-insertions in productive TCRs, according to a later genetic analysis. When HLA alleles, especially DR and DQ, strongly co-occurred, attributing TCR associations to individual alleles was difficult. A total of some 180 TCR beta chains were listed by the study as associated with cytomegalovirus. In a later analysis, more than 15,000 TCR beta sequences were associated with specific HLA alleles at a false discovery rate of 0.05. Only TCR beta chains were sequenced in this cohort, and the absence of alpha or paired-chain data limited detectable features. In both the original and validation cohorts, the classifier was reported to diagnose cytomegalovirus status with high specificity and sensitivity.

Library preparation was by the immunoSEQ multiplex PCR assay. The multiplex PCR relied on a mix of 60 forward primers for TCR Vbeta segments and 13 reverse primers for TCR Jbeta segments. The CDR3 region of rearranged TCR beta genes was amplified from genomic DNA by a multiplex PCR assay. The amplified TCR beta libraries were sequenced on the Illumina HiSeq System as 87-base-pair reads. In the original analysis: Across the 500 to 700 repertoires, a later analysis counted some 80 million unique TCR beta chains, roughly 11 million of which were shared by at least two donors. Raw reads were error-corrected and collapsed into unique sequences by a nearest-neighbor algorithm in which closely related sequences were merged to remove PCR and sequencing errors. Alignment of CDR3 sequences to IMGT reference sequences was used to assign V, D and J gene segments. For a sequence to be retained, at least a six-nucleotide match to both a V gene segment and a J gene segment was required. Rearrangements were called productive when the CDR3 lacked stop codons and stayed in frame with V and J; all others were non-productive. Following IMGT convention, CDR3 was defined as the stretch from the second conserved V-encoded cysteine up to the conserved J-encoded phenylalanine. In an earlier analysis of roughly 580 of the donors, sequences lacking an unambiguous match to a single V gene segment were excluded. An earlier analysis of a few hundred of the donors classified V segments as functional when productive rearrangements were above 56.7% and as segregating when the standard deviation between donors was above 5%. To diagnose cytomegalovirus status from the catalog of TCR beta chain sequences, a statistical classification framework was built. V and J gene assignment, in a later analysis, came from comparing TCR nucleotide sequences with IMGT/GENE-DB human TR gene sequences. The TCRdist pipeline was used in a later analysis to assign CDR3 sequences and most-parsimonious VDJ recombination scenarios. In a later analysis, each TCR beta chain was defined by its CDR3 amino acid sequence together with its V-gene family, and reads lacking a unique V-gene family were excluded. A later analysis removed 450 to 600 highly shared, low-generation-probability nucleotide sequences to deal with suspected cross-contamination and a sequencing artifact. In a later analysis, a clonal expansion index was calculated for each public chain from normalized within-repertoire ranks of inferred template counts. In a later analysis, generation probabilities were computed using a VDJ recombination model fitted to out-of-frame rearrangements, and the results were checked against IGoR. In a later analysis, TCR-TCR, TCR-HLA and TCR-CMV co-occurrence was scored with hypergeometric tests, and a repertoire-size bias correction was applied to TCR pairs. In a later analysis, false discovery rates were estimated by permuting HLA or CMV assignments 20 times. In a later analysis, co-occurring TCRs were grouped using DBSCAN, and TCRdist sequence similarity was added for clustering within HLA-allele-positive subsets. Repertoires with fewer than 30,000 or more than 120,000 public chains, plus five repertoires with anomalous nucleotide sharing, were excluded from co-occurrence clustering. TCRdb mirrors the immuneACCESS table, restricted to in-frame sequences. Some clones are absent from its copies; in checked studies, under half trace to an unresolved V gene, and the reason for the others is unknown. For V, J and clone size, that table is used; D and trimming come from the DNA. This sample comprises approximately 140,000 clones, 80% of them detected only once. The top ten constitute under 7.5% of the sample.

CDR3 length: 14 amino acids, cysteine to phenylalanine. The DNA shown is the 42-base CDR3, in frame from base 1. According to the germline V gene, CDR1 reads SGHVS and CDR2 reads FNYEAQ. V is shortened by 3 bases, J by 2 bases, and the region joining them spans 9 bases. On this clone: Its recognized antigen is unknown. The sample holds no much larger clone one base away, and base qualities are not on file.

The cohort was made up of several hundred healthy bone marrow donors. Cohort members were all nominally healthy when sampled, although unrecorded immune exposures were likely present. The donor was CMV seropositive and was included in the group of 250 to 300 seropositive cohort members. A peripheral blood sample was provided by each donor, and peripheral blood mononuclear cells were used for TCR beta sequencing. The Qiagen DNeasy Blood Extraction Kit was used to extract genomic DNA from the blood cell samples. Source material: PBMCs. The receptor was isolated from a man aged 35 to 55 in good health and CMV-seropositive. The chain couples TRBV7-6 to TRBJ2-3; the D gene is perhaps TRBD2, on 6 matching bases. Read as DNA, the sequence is TGTGCCAGCAGCTTTTCGGGGGACACAGATACGCAGTATTTT. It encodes CASSFSGDTDTQYF.